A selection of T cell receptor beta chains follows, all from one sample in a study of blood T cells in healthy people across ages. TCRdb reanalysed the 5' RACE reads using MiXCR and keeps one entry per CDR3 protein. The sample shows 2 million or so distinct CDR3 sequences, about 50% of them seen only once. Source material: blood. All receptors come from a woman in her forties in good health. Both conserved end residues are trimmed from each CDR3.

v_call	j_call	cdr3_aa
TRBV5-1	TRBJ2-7	ASSSSGTGGAEQY
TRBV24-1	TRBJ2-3	ATSRTGDMSDTQY
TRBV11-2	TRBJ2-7	ASSLGGTGVIYEQY
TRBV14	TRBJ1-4	ASSLGWDEKLF
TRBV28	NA	ASSWRGKIEGETQY
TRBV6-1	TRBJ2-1	ASTRSLSYNEQF
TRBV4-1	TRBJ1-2	ASSRRDNLGDYT
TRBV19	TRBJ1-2	ASRIDRGGYT
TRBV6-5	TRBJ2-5	ASSRPGTGKEAQY
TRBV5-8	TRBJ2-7	ASSVAGNYEQY
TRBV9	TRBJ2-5	ASSIRTSGEETQY
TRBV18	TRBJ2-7	ASSPVGTAYEQY
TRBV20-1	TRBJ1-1	SAHPSGGGTEAF
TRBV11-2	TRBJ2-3	ASSLASPQGDTQY
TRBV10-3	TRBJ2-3	AISESYTTDTQY
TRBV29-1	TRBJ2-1	SVESGISYNEQF
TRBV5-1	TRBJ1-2	ASSKSTGQNYGYT
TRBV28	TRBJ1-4	ASSSRQELATNEKLF
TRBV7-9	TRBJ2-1	ASSSDRGLREQF
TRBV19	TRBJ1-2	ASSTRPGQAIAYGYT
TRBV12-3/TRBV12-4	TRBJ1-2	ASRPATGGSYGYT
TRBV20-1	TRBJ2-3	SAPRPGSTDTQY
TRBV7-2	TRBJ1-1	ASSFGTGTRMTEAF
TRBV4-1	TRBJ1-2	ASSQEGGTVGYGYT
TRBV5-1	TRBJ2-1	ASSLESSGSHEQF
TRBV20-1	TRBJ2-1	SARSETPLGQF
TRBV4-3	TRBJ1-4	ASSQDMLAQPNEKLF
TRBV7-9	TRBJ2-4	ASSSTSTGTKNIQY
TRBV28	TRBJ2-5	ASSPGPPGRETQY
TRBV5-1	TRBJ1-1	ASSSYGGDAF
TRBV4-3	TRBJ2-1	ASSQDLGSGTYNEQF
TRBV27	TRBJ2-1	ASSGQGASLNEQF
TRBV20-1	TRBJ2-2	SARAGIVTGELF
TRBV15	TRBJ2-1	ATRARNYNEQF
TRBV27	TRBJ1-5	ASSSQQGQHRYSNQPQH
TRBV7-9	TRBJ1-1	ASREVNTEAF
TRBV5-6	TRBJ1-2	ASSPRDRGSINYGHT
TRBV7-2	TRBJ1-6	ATILITGNSPLH
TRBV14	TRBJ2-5	ASSQIGHASQTQY
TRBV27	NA	ASKPPGGRKTQY
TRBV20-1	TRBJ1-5	SARDRQGRLNQPQH
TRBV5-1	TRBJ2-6	ASNPGFGANVLT
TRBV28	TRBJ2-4	ASSPGTSSGEQY
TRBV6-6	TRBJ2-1	ASSYALNQNSYDEQF
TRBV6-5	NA	ASSFTESSYEQY
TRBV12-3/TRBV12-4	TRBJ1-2	ASSLMAGAYGYT
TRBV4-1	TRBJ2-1	ASSQPTLYYNEQF
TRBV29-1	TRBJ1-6	SVRGDNPNSPLH
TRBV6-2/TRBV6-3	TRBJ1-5	ASTQPETGLSNQPQH
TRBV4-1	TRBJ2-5	ASSQDMDREETQY
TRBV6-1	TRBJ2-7	ASVRDRGFYEQY
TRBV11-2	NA	ASSLGLAGTGGTQY
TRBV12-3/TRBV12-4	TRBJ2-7	ASSGQGREQY
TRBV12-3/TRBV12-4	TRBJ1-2	ASNTDRGPNYGYT
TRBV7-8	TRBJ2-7	ASSSTTGRGTDEQY